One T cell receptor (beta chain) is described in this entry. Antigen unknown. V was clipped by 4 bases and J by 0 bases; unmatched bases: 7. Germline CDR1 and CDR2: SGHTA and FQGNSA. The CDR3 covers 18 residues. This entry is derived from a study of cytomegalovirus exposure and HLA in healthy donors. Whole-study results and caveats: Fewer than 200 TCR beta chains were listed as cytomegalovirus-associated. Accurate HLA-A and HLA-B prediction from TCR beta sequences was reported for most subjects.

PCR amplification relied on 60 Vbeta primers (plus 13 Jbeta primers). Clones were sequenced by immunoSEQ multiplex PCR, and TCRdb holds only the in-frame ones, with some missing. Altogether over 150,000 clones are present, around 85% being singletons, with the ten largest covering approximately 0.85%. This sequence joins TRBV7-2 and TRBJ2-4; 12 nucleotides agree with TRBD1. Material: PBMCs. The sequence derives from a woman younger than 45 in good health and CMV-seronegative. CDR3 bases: TGTGCCAGCAGCTCCGGGACAGGGGGCTACGTAGCCAAAAACATTCAGTACTTC. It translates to CASSSGTGGYVAKNIQYF. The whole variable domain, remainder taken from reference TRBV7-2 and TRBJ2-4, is GAGVSQSPSNKVTEKGKDVELRCDPISGHTALYWYRQSLGQGLEFLIYFQGNSAPDKSGLPSDRFSAERTGGSVSTLTIQRTQQEDSAVYLCASSSGTGGYVAKNIQYFGAGTRLSVL.